This T cell receptor beta chain was sequenced during a study of blood T cell repertoires in COVID-19. Study context: Sites in the United States, Italy and Spain provided acute and convalescent COVID-19 samples. In each case, the material was cDNA or gDNA derived from T cells, B-cell-depleted T cells, or PBMCs.

The V gene's germline CDR1 is SGHRS and CDR2 YFSETQ. There are 13 residues in the CDR3. V lost 2 bases to trimming and J lost 6 bases, with 8 bases between them. In the original analysis: It was from reference gene primer amplification that nucleated cell counts were estimated. Clones were read by immunoSEQ multiplex PCR, and TCRdb kept only the in-frame ones, dropping some. The DNA gave D and trimming, while V, J and clone size come from that table. The table has approximately 260,000 clones, 82% seen once. Material: peripheral blood. The TCR comes from a woman at least 80 years old with active or convalescent COVID-19. This sequence joins TRBV5-1 and TRBJ2-2, with no clear D. The CDR3 DNA follows: TGCGCCAGCAGCTTATTAGAAGCCGGGGAGCTGTTTTTT. Residues: CASSLLEAGELFF. The full variable domain, completed using reference TRBV5-1 and TRBJ2-2, is KAGVTQTPRYLIKTRGQQVTLSCSPISGHRSVSWYQQTPGQGLQFLFEYFSETQRNKGNFPGRFSGRQFSNSRSEMNVSTLELGDSALYLCASSLLEAGELFFGEGSRLTVL.